The entry below describes one TCR beta chain. Its antigen is unidentified. Making TCR cDNA involved 5'RACE template switching, which added UMIs and a universal primer site. TCRdb reanalysed the 5' RACE reads using MiXCR and keeps one entry per CDR3 protein. Of 150,000 to 200,000 distinct CDR3 sequences listed, roughly 11% are singletons. Trimming shortened V by 4 bases and J by 0 bases, and 10 bases separated the two germline ends. Germline V lookup: CDR1 PRHDT, CDR2 FYEKMQ (reference sequence). The CDR3 consists of 15 residues. These data come from a study of T cells after yellow fever vaccination. Study-wide results and limits: It was a weaker secondary response, yet one that peaked faster, at day 5 versus 15. Shared CD4/CD8 clonotypes were a small share, likely from convergent recombination. Within FACS-sorted repertoires, abundant clonotypes contaminating from the bulk population could be present.

This specimen was CD8+ T cells sorted from PBMCs, taken 15 days after the yellow fever booster vaccination. This sequence was found in a man younger than 30 who received the YFV17D yellow fever vaccine. The rearrangement links TRBV13 to TRBJ1-3; D uncertain. In DNA form, the CDR3 reads TGTGCCAGCAGCTCCGGGTGGACCTCTGGAAACACCATATATTTT. It specifies CASSSGWTSGNTIYF.